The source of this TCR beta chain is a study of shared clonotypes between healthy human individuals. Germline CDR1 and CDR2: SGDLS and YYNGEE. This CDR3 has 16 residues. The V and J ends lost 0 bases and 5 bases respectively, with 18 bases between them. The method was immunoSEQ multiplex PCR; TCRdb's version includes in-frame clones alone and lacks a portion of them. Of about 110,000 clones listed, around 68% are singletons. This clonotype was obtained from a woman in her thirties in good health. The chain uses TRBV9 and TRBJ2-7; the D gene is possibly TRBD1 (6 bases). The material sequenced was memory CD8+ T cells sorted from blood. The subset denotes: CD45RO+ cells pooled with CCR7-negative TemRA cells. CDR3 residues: CASSVATGTYLDEQYF. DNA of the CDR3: TGTGCCAGCAGCGTAGCCACCGGGACATATCTTGACGAGCAGTACTTC. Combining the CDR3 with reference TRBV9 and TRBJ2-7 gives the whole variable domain DSGVTQTPKHLITATGQRVTLRCSPRSGDLSVYWYQQSLDQGLQFLIQYYNGEERAKGNILERFSAQQFPDLHSELNLSSLELGDSALYFCASSVATGTYLDEQYFGPGTRLTVT.